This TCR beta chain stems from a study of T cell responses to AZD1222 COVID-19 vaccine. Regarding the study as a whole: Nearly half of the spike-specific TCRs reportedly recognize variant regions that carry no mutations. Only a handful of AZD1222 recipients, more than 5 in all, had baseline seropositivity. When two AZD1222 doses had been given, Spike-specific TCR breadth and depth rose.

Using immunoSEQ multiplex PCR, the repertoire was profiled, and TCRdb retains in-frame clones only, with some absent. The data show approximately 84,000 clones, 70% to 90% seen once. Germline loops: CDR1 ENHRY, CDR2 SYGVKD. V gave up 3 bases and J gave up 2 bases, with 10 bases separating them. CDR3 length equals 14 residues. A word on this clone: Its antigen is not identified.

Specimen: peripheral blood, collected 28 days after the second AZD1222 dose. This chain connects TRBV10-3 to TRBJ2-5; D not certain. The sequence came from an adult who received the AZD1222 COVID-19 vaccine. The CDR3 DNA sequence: TGTGCCATCAGTGATGGTGGTGGGCAAGAGACCCAGTACTTC. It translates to CAISDGGGQETQYF.